This TCR beta chain was sequenced in a study of neurological immune-mediated disorders. Points from the study as a whole: The absence of shared CDR3 amino acid sequences among expanded clones across subjects suggests private repertoires in all groups.

The making of cDNA relied on 5'RACE with 10-nucleotide random UMIs. A single record per CDR3 protein comes from TCRdb applying MiXCR to the 5' RACE reads. Of 20,000 to 30,000 distinct CDR3 sequences detected, about 12% appear once; the ten largest clones hold 5.5%. This clonotype was picked up many times. Its antigen is unidentified. The CDR3 contains 18 residues. CDR1 and CDR2 from the germline V gene are SGHRS and YFSETQ. V lost 4 bases, J lost 4 bases, and 18 bases stayed unmatched. Time point here: technical triplicate 1. The study built sorted libraries from some 960,000 CD4+ or CD8+ T cells. This sequence originates from a female donor with HTLV-1-associated myelopathy (HAM/TSP). Material for sequencing was CD4+ T cells from blood. This chain uses TRBV5-1 with TRBJ2-5; 8 bases line up with TRBD2. CDR3 DNA: TGCGCCAGCAGCCACTCCCCCGGGAGGGCCGCTTCAGCAGAGACCCAGTACTTC. Its translation is CASSHSPGRAASAETQYF.